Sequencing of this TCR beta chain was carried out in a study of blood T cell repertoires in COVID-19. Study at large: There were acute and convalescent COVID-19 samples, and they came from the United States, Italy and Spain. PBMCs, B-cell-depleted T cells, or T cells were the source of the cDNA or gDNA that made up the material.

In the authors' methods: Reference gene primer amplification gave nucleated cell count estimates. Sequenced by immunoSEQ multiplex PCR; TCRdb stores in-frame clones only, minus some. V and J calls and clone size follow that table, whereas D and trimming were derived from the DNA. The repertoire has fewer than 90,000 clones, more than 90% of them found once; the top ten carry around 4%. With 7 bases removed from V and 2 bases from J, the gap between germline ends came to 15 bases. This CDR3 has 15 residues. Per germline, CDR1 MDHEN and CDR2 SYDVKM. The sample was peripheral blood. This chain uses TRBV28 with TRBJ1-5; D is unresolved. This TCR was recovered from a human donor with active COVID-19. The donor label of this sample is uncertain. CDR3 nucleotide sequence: TGTGCCAGCACCTCCCTTCGGGGAGGCAATCAGCCCCAGCATTTT. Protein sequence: CASTSLRGGNQPQHF.